The entry that follows covers one T cell receptor (beta chain) sequence. Its antigen is as yet unknown. This specimen belongs to a study of graft-versus-host responses after intestinal transplantation. Study as a whole: Induction using anti-thymocyte globulin, followed by tacrolimus and steroids for two to three years, was given to all recipients.

The data were produced by immunoSEQ multiplex PCR, yet TCRdb's version contains in-frame clones alone and is incomplete. The profile shows over 75,000 clones, roughly nine tenths of them singletons. This receptor was identified in a human donor who was the organ donor for an intestinal transplant. Specimen: unstimulated CD4+ T cells sorted from spleen or lymph node cells, collected before transplant.

CDR3 DNA sequence: TGTGCCAGTAGTATGCGGCAGGGGCATCAGCCCCAGCATTTT. Translated: CASSMRQGHQPQHF. The chain employs TRBV19 and TRBJ1-5; possibly TRBD1 for D (6 bases). The ends were cut back, 3 bases at V and 5 bases at J, with 11 bases in the middle. Germline CDR1 LNHDA, CDR2 SQIVND (reference sequence). CDR3 size: 14 residues.